Here is one TCR beta chain with its context. This entry belongs to a study of T cell responses to AZD1222 COVID-19 vaccine. Libraries were prepared by immunoSEQ multiplex PCR; TCRdb keeps only in-frame clonotypes and omits some of them. The repertoire holds about 120,000 clones, with over 75% as singletons. Germline V CDR1 and CDR2: SGDLS, YYNGEE. The CDR3 totals 14 residues. The V and J ends lost 0 bases and 2 bases respectively, with 8 bases between them. The source is an adult in good health. The V call is TRBV9, the J call TRBJ2-5, with unresolved D. Specimen: peripheral blood, collected on day 0 of AZD1222 vaccination. CDR3 sequence reads: CASSVGDTQETQYF. As DNA, the CDR3 is TGTGCCAGCAGCGTAGGCGATACGCAAGAGACCCAGTACTTC.